Listed here are 32 T cell receptor beta chains from one sample, sequenced in a study of CD8 T cells in Susac syndrome. Random hexamers were used to reverse transcribe the RNA input (about 0.5 to 1 ug). From the immunoSEQ multiplex PCR reads, TCRdb called clonotypes with MiXCR, one entry per CDR3 protein. The sample holds about 210,000 distinct CDR3 sequences, around 95% seen once. The sequencing input was CD4+ T cells from PBMCs. These receptors were taken from a human donor in good health.

The rearrangement links TRBV3-1 to TRBJ1-5, with D perhaps matching TRBD1 (6 bases). The CDR3 is made up of 15 amino acids. Deletions cut 0 bases from V and 6 bases from J, with 12 bases between. Germline V gene lookup returns CDR1 LGHDT and CDR2 YNNKEL (reference sequence). The CDR3: CASSQEARGGQPQHF. DNA for the CDR3: TGTGCCAGCAGCCAAGAAGCACGAGGGGGTCAGCCCCAGCATTTT.

V is TRBV29-1 and J is TRBJ1-2; 7 bases map to TRBD1. The CDR3 totals 13 residues. In germline, CDR1 is SQVTM, CDR2 ANQGSEA. The V segment lost 8 bases and the J segment 2 bases; nucleotides outside the gene matches: 8. CDR3 loop: CSTGAGANYGYTF. Written as DNA, the CDR3 is TGCAGCACAGGGGCAGGAGCGAACTATGGCTACACCTTC.

Only one count was recorded for this clonotype. The chain links TRBV3-1 to TRBJ2-1; tentatively, D is TRBD1 (5 bases). V lost 3 bases, J lost 4 bases, and 10 bases lay in between. The CDR3 contains 14 residues. Germline V lookup: CDR1 LGHDT, CDR2 YNNKEL (reference sequence). The CDR3 reads CASSQARGYNEQFF. In DNA, the CDR3 is TGTGCCAGCAGCCAGGCTAGGGGTTACAATGAGCAGTTCTTC.

This clonotype was picked up one time. The rearrangement uses TRBV4-3 and TRBJ1-2; a possible D gene is TRBD1 (5 bases). The germline V gene has CDR1 LGHNA and CDR2 YSLEER. The CDR3 extends over 15 amino acids. V was shortened by 0 bases and J by 5 bases, with 13 bases between the two germline ends. In DNA form, the CDR3 reads TGCGCCAGCAGCCAAGATTGGGGGGGAGTTTATGGCTACACCTTC. Translation gives CASSQDWGGVYGYTF.

This clonotype came up once. V usage is TRBV7-9 and J usage is TRBJ2-7; a possible D gene is TRBD2 (6 bases). This CDR3 is built from 12 residues. The germline CDR1 and CDR2 sequences are SEHNR and FQNEAQ (reference sequence). V lost 4 bases and J lost 3, with 7 bases in between. The CDR3 is CASSSGVYEQYV. CDR3 DNA: TGTGCCAGCAGCTCGGGAGTCTACGAGCAGTACGTC.

This chain connects TRBV12-3 or TRBV12-4 to TRBJ1-6, with TRBD1 as a possible D gene (6 bases). The CDR3 extends over 14 amino acids. Trimming cost V 6 bases and J 10 bases, with 16 bases left between them. CDR3: CASSPQRGDSPLHF. The CDR3 bases are TGTGCCAGCAGCCCTCAAAGGGGGGACTCACCCCTCCACTTT.

The gene calls are TRBV3-1 and TRBJ2-7; the match to TRBD1 covers 7 bases. V shed 2 bases, J shed 3 bases, and the junction held 4 bases outside the gene matches. Germline V gene lookup returns CDR1 LGHDT and CDR2 YNNKEL (reference sequence). The CDR3 covers 14 residues. In DNA form, the CDR3 reads TGTGCCAGCAGCCAAAACGGACAGGTCTACGAGCAGTACTTC. Its protein product is CASSQNGQVYEQYF.

The chain has TRBV2 and TRBJ2-7, with D maybe TRBD2 (6 bases). Germline CDR1 reads SNHLY; CDR2 reads FYNNEI. The CDR3 is 14 residues long. The germline V and J ends were trimmed by 3 bases and 7 bases, with 16 bases remaining between them. The CDR3, as DNA: TGTGCCAGCAGTGACGGCGGCGGGGTAGGGGAGCAGTACGTC. Its protein is CASSDGGGVGEQYV.

The V gene is TRBV29-1, the J gene TRBJ2-7; D gene uncertain. Deletions cut 4 bases from V and 1 base from J, with 8 bases between. The CDR3 totals 12 residues. Germline lookup yields CDR1 SQVTM and CDR2 ANQGSEA. DNA of the CDR3: TGCAGCGTTGTAGGCATTTCCTACGAGCAGTACTTC. It translates to CSVVGISYEQYF.

V and J are TRBV24-1 and TRBJ2-5, with 9 bases matching TRBD1. The CDR3 has 15 amino acids. V lost 8 bases, J lost 2 bases, and 8 bases stayed unmatched. CDR1 is KGHDR, CDR2 SFDVKD, per germline. The CDR3 loop reads CATTEDRGGQETQYF. CDR3 bases: TGTGCCACCACCGAGGACAGGGGAGGGCAAGAGACCCAGTACTTC.

V and J are TRBV4-3 and TRBJ2-7; D is perhaps TRBD2 (6 bases). Trimming pared 4 bases from V and 9 bases from J, leaving 22 bases between. Germline V gene sequence: CDR1 LGHNA, CDR2 YSLEER. The CDR3 has 15 residues. The CDR3 sequence: CASSPHMSRDFGQYF. The CDR3 nucleotides read TGCGCCAGCAGCCCACATATGTCGCGGGACTTTGGGCAGTACTTC.

This sequence joins TRBV20-1 and TRBJ1-2, with TRBD1 matching 8 bases. In germline, CDR1 is DFQATT, CDR2 SNEGSKA (reference sequence). V shed 6 bases, J shed 6 bases, and the junction held 18 bases outside the gene matches. The CDR3 has 16 amino acids. The CDR3 DNA reads as TGCAGTGCCGATGGGGTTAACTTCCAGGGGGCGGATGGCTACACCTTC. Translated, it gives CSADGVNFQGADGYTF.

The chain combines TRBV28 with TRBJ2-7; D is ambiguous. CDR3 size: 13 residues. CDR1 is MDHEN, CDR2 SYDVKM, per germline. The V end was cut by 6 bases, the J end by 7 bases, with 16 bases between. The CDR3 spells CASSPGRRKEQYV. In DNA form, the CDR3 reads TGTGCCAGCAGCCCAGGTCGGCGTAAGGAGCAGTACGTC.

Here the CDR3 DNA reads TGTGCCAGCAGCCGAAGCCCGACAGAATTATACGAGCAGTACTTC. As protein: CASSRSPTELYEQYF. This chain connects TRBV3-1 to TRBJ2-7; TRBD1 might be the D (5 bases). This CDR3 comprises 15 residues. The germline V gene encodes CDR1 LGHDT and CDR2 YNNKEL (reference sequence). Trimming cost V 4 bases and J 4 bases, with 17 bases left between them.

The chain uses TRBV29-1 and TRBJ2-3, with 10 bases fitting TRBD2. In germline, CDR1 is SQVTM, CDR2 ANQGSEA. This CDR3 comprises 14 residues. Trimming removed 5 bases from V and 1 base from J; junction bases left unmatched: 3. The DNA for the CDR3 is TGCAGCGTTCTAGCGGGGGACCGCACAGATACGCAGTATTTT. Translation: CSVLAGDRTDTQYF.

The J gene is TRBJ2-3, the V gene TRBV7-8, with D uncertain. V lost 5 bases to trimming and J lost 6 bases, with 6 bases between them. This CDR3 comprises 11 residues. CDR1 and CDR2 from the germline V gene are SGHVS and FQNEAQ. CDR3 nucleotides: TGTGCCAGCAGCCCCCGGGATACGCAGTATTTT. Its protein is CASSPRDTQYF.

The chain combines TRBV11-2 with TRBJ2-7, with 8 bases fitting TRBD1. Germline values: CDR1 SGHAT, CDR2 FQNNGV. This CDR3 is built from 14 residues. V was clipped by 8 bases and J by 1 base; unmatched bases: 7. This chain's CDR3 is CASGRDRRSYEQYV. The CDR3 nucleotides are TGTGCCAGCGGTCGGGACAGGAGATCCTACGAGCAGTACGTC.

This chain joins TRBV6-5 and TRBJ2-4; D is possibly TRBD1 (5 bases). From germline, CDR1 is MNHEY and CDR2 SVGAGI. The CDR3 is 13 amino acids. The V and J ends lost 4 bases and 4 bases respectively, with 8 bases between them. The CDR3 spells CASSSRQKNIQYF. The CDR3 nucleotides are TGTGCCAGCAGTTCCAGACAGAAAAACATTCAGTACTTC.

V and J are TRBV3-1 and TRBJ2-7; 9 bases agree with TRBD1. CDR1 and CDR2 from the germline V gene are LGHDT and YNNKEL (reference sequence). The CDR3 consists of 12 residues. The V and J ends lost 8 bases and 6 bases, in that order; junction bases with no gene match: 5. The CDR3 here is CASRDRVAEQYV. The CDR3 coding sequence is TGTGCCAGCCGGGACAGGGTTGCCGAGCAGTACGTC.

This clonotype was seen just once. The gene calls are TRBV18 and TRBJ2-2, with D unresolved. The germline gives CDR1 KGHSH, CDR2 LQKENI. CDR3 size: 16 residues. V gave up 0 bases and J gave up 5 bases, with 13 bases separating them. CDR3 sequence reads: CASSPPERPITGELFF. In nucleotides, the CDR3 is TGTGCCAGCTCACCACCGGAGCGTCCAATAACCGGGGAGCTGTTTTTT.

The J gene is TRBJ1-5, the V gene TRBV20-1; the match to TRBD1 covers 7 bases. With V trimmed by 3 bases and J by 3 bases, 2 bases remained unmatched. Per germline, CDR1 DFQATT and CDR2 SNEGSKA (reference sequence). The length of the CDR3 is 13 residues. In DNA form, the CDR3 reads TGCAGTGCTAGCGACAGGGCCAATCAGCCCCAGCATTTT. Protein product: CSASDRANQPQHF.

The chain uses TRBV11-2 and TRBJ1-1; no clear D gene. Trimming removed 11 bases from V and 2 bases from J, with 3 bases in between. This CDR3 has 9 amino acids. Germline V gene data show CDR1 as SGHAT and CDR2 as FQNNGV. CDR3 nucleotide sequence: TGTGCCCGAAACACTGAAGCTTTCTTT. Its translation: CARNTEAFF.

The CDR3 sequence is CATSIILGNEQFF. Written as DNA, the CDR3 is TGTGCCACCAGCATAATCTTGGGGAATGAGCAGTTCTTC. The chain carries TRBV15 and TRBJ2-1; unclear D gene. The CDR3 is made up of 13 amino acids. In germline, CDR1 is LNHNV, CDR2 YYDKDF (reference sequence). Trimming left V 4 bases short and J 7 bases short, with 11 bases between.

V and J are TRBV7-2 and TRBJ2-5; D tentatively fits TRBD1 or TRBD2 (6 bases each). V dropped 5 bases and J dropped 4 bases, with 17 bases sitting between them. The CDR3 runs to 15 residues. Germline CDR1 is SGHTA and CDR2 is FQGNSA. The CDR3: CASSRGGRALETQYF. The CDR3 coding sequence is TGTGCCAGCAGCAGAGGGGGGAGAGCCTTAGAGACCCAGTACTTC.

The chain has TRBV24-1 and TRBJ2-1, with 10 positions matching TRBD2. Germline loops: CDR1 KGHDR, CDR2 SFDVKD. After removal of 12 bases from V and 7 bases from J, the junction contained 8 bases not matched to a gene. There are 13 residues in the CDR3. The CDR3 sequence: CASASGSSNEQFF. The CDR3 DNA follows: TGTGCCTCAGCTAGCGGGAGCAGTAATGAGCAGTTCTTC.

The chain couples TRBV7-8 to TRBJ2-7; D is uncertain. The germline V gene has CDR1 SGHVS and CDR2 FQNEAQ. Deletions cut 5 bases from V and 4 bases from J, with 9 bases between. The CDR3 has 12 residues. Here the CDR3 reads CASSVYNYEQYV. CDR3 sequence (DNA): TGTGCCAGCAGCGTGTACAATTACGAGCAGTACGTC.

V usage is TRBV28 and J usage is TRBJ2-4, with D hard to call. The V gene lost 1 base and the J gene lost 11 bases, with 6 bases spanning the gap. The length of the CDR3 is 11 residues. Germline V lookup: CDR1 MDHEN, CDR2 SYDVKM. The CDR3 coding sequence is TGTGCCAGCAGTTTATTCGGAGTTCAGTACTTC. As protein: CASSLFGVQYF.

The chain is built from TRBV29-1 and TRBJ1-1; D remains ambiguous. The CDR3 extends over 10 amino acids. Deletions cut 6 bases from V and 0 bases from J, with 2 bases between. CDR1 SQVTM and CDR2 ANQGSEA come from the germline V gene. The DNA for the CDR3 is TGCAGCGTACTGAACACTGAAGCTTTCTTT. Its translation is CSVLNTEAFF.

The genes are TRBV13 and TRBJ2-3; D is uncertain. V was pared by 3 bases and J by 5 bases, with 12 bases between. This CDR3 region has 14 residues. Looked up from germline, CDR1 is PRHDT and CDR2 is FYEKMQ (reference sequence). For the CDR3, the DNA is TGTGCCAGCAGCTTCGGCGGTTCGAGAGATACGCAGTATTTT. Translation gives CASSFGGSRDTQYF. Based on the CDR3 plus reference TRBV13 and TRBJ2-3, the full variable domain is AAGVIQSPRHLIKEKRETATLKCYPIPRHDTVYWYQQGPGQDPQFLISFYEKMQSDKGSIPDRFSAQQFSDYHSELNMSSLELGDSALYFCASSFGGSRDTQYFGPGTRLTVL.

This chain's CDR3 is CSADRGGQGETQYF. Here the CDR3 DNA reads TGCAGCGCCGACAGGGGAGGGCAAGGGGAGACCCAGTACTTC. The chain is built from TRBV29-1 and TRBJ2-5, with D possibly TRBD1 on 8 matching bases. The CDR3 loop spans 14 amino acids. Looked up from germline, CDR1 is SQVTM and CDR2 is ANQGSEA. V lost 7 bases and J lost 5, with 20 bases in between.

The chain employs TRBV27 and TRBJ2-3, with no clear D. The germline V gene encodes CDR1 MNHEY and CDR2 SMNVEV (reference sequence). This CDR3 contains 13 residues. V was cut by 6 bases and J by 0 bases, with 7 bases left in between. The CDR3 DNA reads as TGTGCCAGCAGCCATACTAGCACAGATACGCAGTATTTT. Residues: CASSHTSTDTQYF.

The J gene is TRBJ2-6, the V gene TRBV9; 7 bases are a match to TRBD1. V lost 3 bases and J lost 0; bases outside the gene matches: 9. Germline values: CDR1 SGDLS, CDR2 YYNGEE. The CDR3 is 18 residues long. The CDR3 loop reads CASSARQGPGSGANVLTF. The DNA for the CDR3 is TGTGCCAGCAGCGCCAGACAGGGCCCAGGCTCTGGGGCCAACGTCCTGACTTTC.